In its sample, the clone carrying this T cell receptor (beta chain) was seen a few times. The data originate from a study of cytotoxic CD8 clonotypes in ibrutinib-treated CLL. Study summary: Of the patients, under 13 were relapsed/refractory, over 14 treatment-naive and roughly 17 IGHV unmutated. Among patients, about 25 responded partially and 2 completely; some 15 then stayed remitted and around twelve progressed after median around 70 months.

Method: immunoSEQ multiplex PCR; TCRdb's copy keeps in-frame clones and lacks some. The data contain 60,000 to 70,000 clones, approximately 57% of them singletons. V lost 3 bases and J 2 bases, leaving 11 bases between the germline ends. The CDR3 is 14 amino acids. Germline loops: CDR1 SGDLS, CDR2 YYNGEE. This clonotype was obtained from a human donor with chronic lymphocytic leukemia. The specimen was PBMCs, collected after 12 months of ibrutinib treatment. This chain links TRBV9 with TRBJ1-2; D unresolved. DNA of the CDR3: TGTGCCAGCAGCGGATCATGGGAGAACTATGGCTACACCTTC. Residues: CASSGSWENYGYTF.